Shown below are 30 T cell receptor beta chains from a single sample sequenced in a study of metastatic and nonmetastatic thyroid tumors (dated by TCRdb to the early 2020s). No patient had received any treatment before thyroid surgery. Receptor amplification or capture employed PCR. Data came from an Illumina HiSeq 4000. TCRdb redid the processing of the public reads, applying fastp at Q25 and MiXCR, and retained in-frame beta chains. A total of about 40,000 clones appear in this sample, roughly 31% of them only once. The top ten clones comprise more than 9% of the sample. The specimen sequenced was blood. These receptors originate from a male donor with papillary thyroid cancer or a benign thyroid nodule (not recorded which). Some clones in this sample may be carry-over from other donors' samples.

The chain links TRBV5-4 to TRBJ2-7, with 10 bases that match TRBD2. Germline V gene sequence: CDR1 SGHNT, CDR2 YYREEE (reference sequence). The CDR3 contains 15 residues. V gave up 4 bases and J gave up 4 bases; unmatched junction bases: 8. The CDR3, as DNA: TGTGCCAGCAGCGCCGCCGGGACTAGCGCTTACGAGCAGTACTTC. Protein sequence: CASSAAGTSAYEQYF.

This clone was recorded at least ten times. V gene TRBV2 combines with J gene TRBJ1-1; tentatively, D is TRBD1 (5 bases). Trimming removed 1 base from V and 3 bases from J, with 9 bases in between. From germline, CDR1 is SNHLY and CDR2 FYNNEI. The CDR3 covers 14 residues. In nucleotides, the CDR3 is TGTGCCAGCAGTGAAGACTGGGACTACACTGAAGCTTTCTTT. Residues: CASSEDWDYTEAFF.

The chain links TRBV20-1 to TRBJ2-7; unclear D gene. The CDR3 spans 14 residues. Germline CDR1 DFQATT, CDR2 SNEGSKA (reference sequence). The V and J ends lost 4 bases and 4 bases respectively, with 17 bases between them. The CDR3 DNA reads TGCAGTGCTAACCAACCCCGGGCGCGATACGAGCAGTACTTC. Translated: CSANQPRARYEQYF.

To note about this clone: A much larger clonotype is one base distant, so this may be a read error. The V and J genes are TRBV18 and TRBJ1-1; D not certain. The CDR3 is 13 residues long. From germline, CDR1 is KGHSH and CDR2 LQKENI. CDR3 in amino acids: CASSPGPQSRAFF. The CDR3 region has the DNA TGTGCCAGCTCACCAGGGCCCCAGTCGCGGGCTTTCTTC.

The genes are TRBV6-6 and TRBJ2-1; 13 bases are a match to TRBD2. This CDR3 region has 17 residues. From germline, CDR1 is MNHNY and CDR2 SVGAGI (reference sequence). Trimming cost V 5 bases and J 5 bases; bases outside gene matches: 9. This chain's CDR3 is CASSQTSGRLWNNEQFF. As DNA, the CDR3 is TGTGCCAGCAGTCAGACTAGCGGGAGGCTCTGGAACAATGAGCAGTTCTTC.

In regard to this clone: As the CDR3 is not closed by the conserved phenylalanine or tryptophan, this likely results from a read error. The CDR3 protein is CATSASSTAYNDQFI. In nucleotides, the CDR3 is TGTGCCACCAGTGCTAGCAGTACGGCATACAATGATCAGTTCATC. V usage is TRBV24-1 and J usage is TRBJ2-1, with D perhaps matching TRBD2 (5 bases). The germline gives CDR1 KGHDR, CDR2 SFDVKD. CDR3 length: 15 amino acids.

This clone was counted only a few times. The rearrangement uses TRBV10-3 and TRBJ2-7, with a possible D match to TRBD2 (7 bases). The ends were cut back, 5 bases at V and 3 bases at J, with 14 bases in the middle. CDR1 is ENHRY and CDR2 is SYGVKD in the germline V gene. The CDR3 extends over 14 amino acids. In DNA, the CDR3 is TGTGCCATCAGTCCTAGGGGGGGAGACTACGAGCAGTACTTC. As protein: CAISPRGGDYEQYF.

Worth noting for this clone: This likely comes from a read error, as the CDR3 has no conserved phenylalanine or tryptophan at its end. V usage is TRBV15 and J usage is TRBJ1-2; D is unresolved. The CDR3 loop spans 11 amino acids. Germline CDR1 LNHNV, CDR2 YYDKDF (reference sequence). The CDR3: CATSRDNGYTL. CDR3 bases: TGTGCCACCAGCAGAGATAATGGATACACCTTA.

On this clone itself: Within the sample, other DNA sequences also encode this same CDR3. The V call is TRBV5-1, the J call TRBJ2-1, with 10 nucleotides matching TRBD2. The CDR3 contains 16 residues. Germline V gives CDR1 SGHRS, CDR2 YFSETQ. J gave up 9 bases and V 4 bases, and 13 bases lay outside the gene matches. CDR3 loop: CASSGIASGGGGEQFF. The CDR3 DNA reads as TGCGCCAGCAGCGGAATAGCTAGCGGGGGTGGTGGTGAGCAGTTCTTC.

The rearrangement links TRBV5-1 to TRBJ2-1; 14 nucleotides line up with TRBD2. Germline V lookup: CDR1 SGHRS, CDR2 YFSETQ. J was trimmed by 9 bases and V by 4 bases; bases with no gene match: 6. This CDR3 region has 15 residues. CDR3 sequence: CASSPGLAGVSEQFF. CDR3 sequence (DNA): TGCGCCAGCAGCCCGGGACTAGCGGGAGTAAGTGAGCAGTTCTTC.

In this sample, this clone turned up a few times. This chain links TRBV24-1 with TRBJ2-1; 13 bases align to TRBD2. The CDR3 length is 16 residues. Germline-derived CDR1 and CDR2 are KGHDR and SFDVKD. V trimming: 1 base; J trimming: 8 bases; junction bases outside the gene matches: 4. CDR3 loop: CATSDLGLAGVYEQFF. The DNA for the CDR3 is TGTGCCACCAGTGATTTAGGACTAGCGGGAGTCTATGAGCAGTTCTTC.

This clone appeared a few times. This clone may be a read error of a much larger clone one base away. The sample has other DNA sequences that encode this CDR3 too. The chain uses TRBV20-1 and TRBJ2-2; D is undetermined. V was cut by 6 bases and J by 0 bases, with 14 bases left in between. Per germline, CDR1 DFQATT and CDR2 SNEGSKA (reference sequence). The CDR3 totals 15 residues. The CDR3 coding sequence is TGCAGTGCCCCACGGGTGGGTTCGAACACCGGGGAGCTGTTTTTT. Residues: CSAPRVGSNTGELFF.

The chain carries TRBV5-1 and TRBJ1-1, with D perhaps matching TRBD1 (5 bases). CDR3 length: 15 residues. V was shortened by 7 bases and J by 0 bases, with 16 bases between the two germline ends. CDR1 SGHRS and CDR2 YFSETQ come from the germline V gene. This CDR3 reads CASGIDRGMNTEAFF. The CDR3, as DNA: TGCGCCAGCGGAATTGATAGGGGTATGAACACTGAAGCTTTCTTT.

This clone was observed many times. The rearrangement uses TRBV5-1 and TRBJ2-7; maybe TRBD2 (5 bases). The V gene lost 4 bases and the J gene lost 0 bases, with 11 bases spanning the gap. CDR3 length equals 14 residues. Germline-derived CDR1 and CDR2 are SGHRS and YFSETQ. The CDR3 nucleotides read TGCGCCAGCAGCGAACTCGAGGGCTCCTACGAGCAGTACTTC. Its translation is CASSELEGSYEQYF.

This clone has only a few counts. The chain is built from TRBV6-1 and TRBJ2-1, with D perhaps TRBD2 (6 bases). The CDR3 covers 15 residues. The ends were cut back, 7 bases at V and 5 bases at J, with 18 bases in the middle. The germline CDR1 and CDR2 sequences are MNHNS and SASEGT. The CDR3 is CASILSGTLHNEQFF. CDR3 in DNA: TGTGCCAGCATCTTATCCGGGACTCTACACAATGAGCAGTTCTTC.

The table lists this clone with a few counts. At one of its ends the junction is not consistent with the germline gene, which may arise from a read error. The chain couples TRBV10-3 to TRBJ2-7, with TRBD1 matching over 9 bases. The CDR3 sequence is 16 residues long. The V gene's germline CDR1 is ENHRY and CDR2 SYGVKD. CDR3 sequence reads: CAISDPTGTGSYDQYF. The CDR3 DNA is TGTGCCATCAGTGACCCCACAGGGACAGGGTCCTACGATCAGTACTTC.

This clone is classed as medium-sized. The V call is TRBV12-3 or TRBV12-4, the J call TRBJ2-2; D is tentatively TRBD1 or TRBD2 (5 bases each). The CDR3 totals 15 residues. V lost 6 bases to trimming and J lost 4 bases, with 15 bases between them. The CDR3 spells CASSLGDWGTGELFF. The CDR3 nucleotides read TGTGCCAGCAGCCTGGGGGATTGGGGCACCGGGGAGCTGTTTTTT.

This clone was seen only a few times. Distinct nucleotide sequences in the sample also encode this CDR3. This chain uses TRBV24-1 with TRBJ2-2, with 10 bases aligning to TRBD2. CDR1 and CDR2 (germline): KGHDR, SFDVKD. Trimming removed 10 bases from V and 6 bases from J; junction bases left unmatched: 13. CDR3 length: 16 amino acids. CDR3 in amino acids: CATSRAGGLRSGELFF. The CDR3 DNA reads as TGTGCCACGTCTAGAGCGGGGGGGCTTCGATCCGGGGAGCTGTTTTTT.

This clone was counted ten times or more. This specimen includes other DNA sequences encoding the same CDR3. The V and J genes are TRBV6-1 and TRBJ2-3, with 8 bases fitting TRBD2. Germline assignment: CDR1 MNHNS and CDR2 SASEGT. J was trimmed by 2 bases and V by 6 bases; bases with no gene match: 10. There are 16 residues in the CDR3. CDR3 nucleotide sequence: TGTGCCAGCAGCCCCGGGGGGGGGCTCCTCACAGATACGCAGTATTTT. It is translated as CASSPGGGLLTDTQYF.

This chain uses TRBV20-1 with TRBJ2-1; possible D gene TRBD2, 6 bases. V dropped 3 bases and J dropped 0 bases, with 18 bases sitting between them. The CDR3 covers 17 residues. Germline CDR1 reads DFQATT; CDR2 reads SNEGSKA (reference sequence). Written as DNA, the CDR3 is TGCAGTGCTAGTAGAGCGGGCGACCCTAGCTCCTACAATGAGCAGTTCTTC. It yields the protein CSASRAGDPSSYNEQFF.

The chain is built from TRBV12-3 or TRBV12-4 and TRBJ1-2, with D uncertain. The CDR3 runs 14 residues. The V gene lost 6 bases and the J gene lost 4 bases, with 15 bases spanning the gap. Written as DNA, the CDR3 is TGTGCCAGCAGACGCTCCCTGCAGGTCTATGGCTACACCTTC. The encoded protein is CASRRSLQVYGYTF.

The chain combines TRBV2 with TRBJ2-3; D remains ambiguous. The V end lost 6 bases, the J end lost 6 bases, and 10 bases lay between the germline ends. CDR1 is SNHLY, CDR2 FYNNEI, per germline. The CDR3 loop spans 12 amino acids. The CDR3 DNA is TGTGCCAGCAGGGAGACCACCGATACGCAGTATTTT. It yields the protein CASRETTDTQYF.

This clone was observed a handful of times. J is TRBJ2-5 and V is TRBV28, with no clear D. This CDR3 contains 13 residues. CDR1 is MDHEN, CDR2 SYDVKM, per germline. V dropped 10 bases and J dropped 1 base, with 13 bases sitting between them. As DNA, the CDR3 is TGTGCCATCATAGGTGGCGGCCAAGAGACCCAGTACTTC. This gives the protein CAIIGGGQETQYF.

Notes on this clone: Given the absence of the conserved phenylalanine or tryptophan at the CDR3 end, a read error is likely. The chain joins TRBV6-2 or TRBV6-3 to TRBJ1-6; no clear D gene. CDR3 length: 17 residues. The germline CDR1 and CDR2 sequences are MNHEY and SVGEGT. CDR3 in amino acids: CANSYVLKDLNNSPLHY. CDR3 DNA sequence: TGTGCCAACAGTTATGTTTTAAAGGATTTAAACAATTCACCCCTCCACTAT.

This clone was counted at least ten times. The chain recombines TRBV7-9 with TRBJ2-7; D possibly corresponds to TRBD2 (5 bases). V dropped 5 bases and J dropped 1 base, with 15 bases sitting between them. CDR3 length: 15 residues. Germline V CDR1 and CDR2: SEHNR, FQNEAQ (reference sequence). CDR3 loop: CASSPTLGGSYEQYF. CDR3 coding DNA: TGTGCCAGCAGCCCAACCTTGGGCGGGTCCTACGAGCAGTACTTC. Combining the CDR3 with reference TRBV7-9 and TRBJ2-7 gives the whole variable domain DTGVSQNPRHKITKRGQNVTFRCDPISEHNRLYWYRQTLGQGPEFLTYFQNEAQLEKSRLLSDRFSAERPKGSFSTLEIQRTEQGDSAMYLCASSPTLGGSYEQYFGPGTRLTVT.

The rearrangement uses TRBV9 and TRBJ2-3, with D possibly being TRBD1 or TRBD2 (7 bases each). CDR1 SGDLS and CDR2 YYNGEE come from the germline V gene. V dropped 2 bases and J dropped 6 bases, with 16 bases sitting between them. The CDR3 runs to 15 residues. CDR3 amino acids: CASSVRQGGGDTQYF. DNA for the CDR3: TGTGCCAGCAGCGTGCGACAGGGAGGGGGGGATACGCAGTATTTT.

This clone was observed at least ten times. This chain joins TRBV4-2 and TRBJ2-3; TRBD2 matches 14 bases. Trimming took 3 bases from V and 2 from J; bases not matched to a gene: 7. The CDR3 has 18 amino acids. Germline loops: CDR1 LGHNA, CDR2 YNFKEQ. The CDR3 here is CASSHRGTSGGDTDTQYF. CDR3 nucleotides: TGTGCCAGCAGCCACAGAGGGACTAGCGGGGGAGACACAGATACGCAGTATTTT.

At least ten counts were recorded for this clone. This sequence joins TRBV24-1 and TRBJ2-5; D uncertain. Germline V gives CDR1 KGHDR, CDR2 SFDVKD. Trimming pared 1 base from V and 5 bases from J, leaving 13 bases between. The CDR3 sequence is 15 residues long. The CDR3: CATSDLSWGGETQYF. For the CDR3, the DNA is TGTGCCACCAGTGATTTATCGTGGGGTGGGGAGACCCAGTACTTC.

This clone was detected only a few times. The CDR3 region is CASSFRPPGYNEQFF. The CDR3 bases are TGTGCCAGCAGTTTTAGGCCGCCGGGGTACAATGAGCAGTTCTTC. The genes are TRBV12-3 or TRBV12-4 and TRBJ2-1; D perhaps matches TRBD2 (5 bases). V was shortened by 3 bases and J by 4 bases, with 13 bases between the two germline ends. The CDR3 length is 15 residues.

The table lists this clone with many counts. V usage is TRBV20-1 and J usage is TRBJ1-3; D remains ambiguous. Per the germline V gene, CDR1 is DFQATT and CDR2 is SNEGSKA (reference sequence). The CDR3 is 14 amino acids. V lost 0 bases to trimming and J lost 1 base, with 7 bases between them. Here the CDR3 DNA reads TGCAGTGCTAGAGAATCGGCTTCTGGAAACACCATATATTTT. It encodes CSARESASGNTIYF.